The clone carrying this T cell receptor beta chain is deemed medium-sized. The data are from a study of T cell changes during pregnancy in multiple sclerosis. Assay used: immunoSEQ multiplex PCR; TCRdb lists only in-frame clones, some missing. The table records about 77,000 clones, about 93% of them present only once. This CDR3 is built from 16 residues. Looked up from germline, CDR1 is SGDLS and CDR2 is YYNGEE. V shed 4 bases and J 7 bases; nucleotides not matched to a gene: 9. The J gene is TRBJ2-1, the V gene TRBV9; 12 bases are a match to TRBD2. The sequenced sample was peripheral blood, obtained after pregnancy. The sequence derives from a female donor in good health, enrolled as a control in a pregnancy study. This CDR3 is CASSSRTSGTRNEQFF. CDR3 bases: TGTGCCAGCAGCTCGCGGACTAGCGGGACCAGAAATGAGCAGTTCTTC.